The clone carrying this T cell receptor (beta chain) was counted many times. This record comes from a study of T cell repertoires in cytomegalovirus infection. TCRdb reprocessed the reads with MiXCR, giving one entry per CDR3 protein. The sample contains 55,000 to 85,000 distinct CDR3 sequences, under 4.5% of which appear only once. V was trimmed by 3 bases and J by 6 bases, leaving 15 bases between them. The CDR3 has 15 amino acids. In germline, CDR1 is LNHDA, CDR2 SQIVND (reference sequence). The material sequenced was PBMCs. The source is a human donor in good health (CMV status not recorded). Some clones in this sample may be carry-over from other donors' samples. The chain combines TRBV19 with TRBJ1-5; a weak D match, TRBD1 (5 bases). The CDR3 nucleotides are TGTGCCAGTAGTATCCAGATGGGGCGGGGTCAGCCCCAGCATTTT. Protein product: CASSIQMGRGQPQHF.